The 12 T cell receptor beta chains in this list originate from one sample, sequenced in a study of blood T cell repertoires in COVID-19. TCRdb keeps only in-frame clones here, not all; method: immunoSEQ multiplex PCR. Among tens of thousands of clones listed, just over 85% were seen once. Source material: peripheral blood. These receptors all stem from a man over 45 with acute or convalescent COVID-19.

This sequence joins TRBV18 and TRBJ1-4, with TRBD1 identical over 7 bases. The junction had 12 bases not matched to a gene; V was cut back by 4 bases and J by 7 bases. The CDR3 covers 16 residues. The germline gives CDR1 KGHSH, CDR2 LQKENI. CDR3 in amino acids: CASSLNHRGSSEKLFF. CDR3 DNA: TGTGCCAGCTCACTCAATCACAGGGGCTCTAGTGAAAAACTGTTTTTT.

This rearrangement joins TRBV6-5 to TRBJ2-7; TRBD1 matches at 7 bases. Germline values: CDR1 MNHEY, CDR2 SVGAGI. V lost 6 bases to trimming and J lost 2 bases; unmatched junction nucleotides: 7. The CDR3 covers 14 residues. CDR3 nucleotides: TGTGCCAGCAGCCCAGGGGGTGGTACCTACGAGCAGTACTTC. As protein: CASSPGGGTYEQYF.

The chain employs TRBV14 and TRBJ1-5, with D possibly TRBD1 on 6 matching bases. Trimming pared 4 bases from V and 4 bases from J, leaving 14 bases between. CDR1 SGHDN and CDR2 FVKESK come from the germline V gene. The CDR3 loop spans 15 amino acids. CDR3 bases: TGTGCCAGCAGCCGTTACAGGGCCCGGAATCAGCCCCAGCATTTT. Translating gives CASSRYRARNQPQHF. The variable domain in full, with the rest retrieved from reference TRBV14 and TRBJ1-5, is EAGVTQFPSHSVIEKGQTVTLRCDPISGHDNLYWYRRVMGKEIKFLLHFVKESKQDESGMPNNRFLAERTGGTYSTLKVQPAELEDSGVYFCASSRYRARNQPQHFGDGTRLSIL.

This clone appeared once. V is TRBV3-1 (or the pseudogene TRBV3-2) and J is TRBJ2-3; TRBD2 matches at 12 bases. V was clipped by 0 bases and J by 3 bases; unmatched bases: 7. Germline CDR1 is LGHDT and CDR2 is YNNKEL (reference sequence). This CDR3 spans 18 amino acids. The CDR3 protein is CASSQDLRLAGETDTQYF. CDR3 in DNA: TGTGCCAGCAGCCAAGATCTAAGACTAGCGGGGGAGACAGATACGCAGTATTTT.

The chain carries TRBV19 and TRBJ1-1; D remains unclear. This CDR3 has 12 amino acids. CDR1 and CDR2 (germline): LNHDA, SQIVND (reference sequence). Trimming stripped 4 bases from V and 5 bases from J, with 8 bases between. For the CDR3, the DNA is TGTGCCAGTAGTAATCTACGGACTGAAGCTTTCTTT. Translation gives CASSNLRTEAFF.

The chain is built from TRBV6-6 and TRBJ1-3, with a possible D match to TRBD1 (6 bases). In germline, CDR1 is MNHNY, CDR2 SVGAGI (reference sequence). This CDR3 is built from 15 residues. V was pared by 0 bases and J by 7 bases, with 13 bases between. CDR3 nucleotides: TGTGCCAGCAGTTACTCGGGGACACCCGGTAACACCATATATTTT. It is translated as CASSYSGTPGNTIYF.

This clone was counted a single time. The V call is TRBV25-1, the J call TRBJ2-2, with 10 positions matching TRBD1. The V gene's germline CDR1 is MGHDK and CDR2 SYGVNS. The CDR3 spans 14 residues. V lost 6 bases, J lost 6 bases, and 4 bases stayed unmatched. CDR3: CASRGTGVPGELFF. DNA of the CDR3: TGTGCCAGCAGGGGGACAGGGGTTCCCGGGGAGCTGTTTTTT.

The chain carries TRBV18 and TRBJ1-1, with unresolved D. Trimming stripped 6 bases from V and 1 base from J, with 9 bases between. This CDR3 region has 13 residues. Per germline, CDR1 KGHSH and CDR2 LQKENI. The CDR3 DNA follows: TGTGCCAGCTCCCTAACTCAGAACACTGAAGCTTTCTTT. It codes for CASSLTQNTEAFF.

The chain joins TRBV7-8 to TRBJ2-3; 10 bases are a match to TRBD2. Germline CDR1 reads SGHVS; CDR2 reads FQNEAQ. The CDR3 loop spans 15 amino acids. The V and J ends lost 4 bases and 2 bases, in that order; junction bases with no gene match: 3. The CDR3 loop is CASSSGLAVTDTQYF. The CDR3 nucleotides are TGTGCCAGCAGCTCCGGACTAGCGGTCACAGATACGCAGTATTTT.

This chain uses TRBV11-2 with TRBJ1-4; tentative D call: TRBD1 (5 bases). Germline assignment: CDR1 SGHAT and CDR2 FQNNGV. Trimming took 5 bases from V and 5 from J, leaving 9 bases between them. CDR3 length equals 13 residues. CDR3 nucleotide sequence: TGTGCCAGCAGCAAAGGGGTGAATGAAAAACTGTTTTTT. This translates into CASSKGVNEKLFF.

This sequence joins TRBV4-2 and TRBJ1-2; D is perhaps TRBD1 (5 bases). Germline V CDR1 and CDR2: LGHNA, YNFKEQ. With 1 base removed from V and 3 bases from J, the gap between germline ends came to 15 bases. The CDR3 loop spans 16 amino acids. The CDR3 DNA follows: TGTGCCAGCAGCCAAGCTTCAGGGACTCCCTACTATGGCTACACCTTC. It translates to CASSQASGTPYYGYTF.

The V and J genes are TRBV9 and TRBJ2-2, with 7 bases that match TRBD1. Germline V gene sequence: CDR1 SGDLS, CDR2 YYNGEE. V trimming: 4 bases; J trimming: 6 bases; junction bases outside the gene matches: 3. There are 13 residues in the CDR3. In nucleotides, the CDR3 is TGTGCCAGCAGCCCAGGGGGAGCCGGGGAGCTGTTTTTT. Protein sequence: CASSPGGAGELFF. Full variable domain (outside the CDR3, taken from reference TRBV9 and TRBJ2-2): DSGVTQTPKHLITATGQRVTLRCSPRSGDLSVYWYQQSLDQGLQFLIQYYNGEERAKGNILERFSAQQFPDLHSELNLSSLELGDSALYFCASSPGGAGELFFGEGSRLTVL.